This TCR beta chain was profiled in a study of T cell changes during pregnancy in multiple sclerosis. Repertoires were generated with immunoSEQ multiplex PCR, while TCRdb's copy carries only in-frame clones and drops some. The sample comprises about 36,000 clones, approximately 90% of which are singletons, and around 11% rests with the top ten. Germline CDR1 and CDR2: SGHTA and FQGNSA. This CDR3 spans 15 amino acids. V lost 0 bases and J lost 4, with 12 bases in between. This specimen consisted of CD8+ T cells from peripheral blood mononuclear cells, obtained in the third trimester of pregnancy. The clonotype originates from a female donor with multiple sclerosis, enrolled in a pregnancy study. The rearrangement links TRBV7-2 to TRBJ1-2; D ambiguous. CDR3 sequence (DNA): TGTGCCAGCAGCTTAGCGCCACTAGAGGGCTATGGCTACACCTTC. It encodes CASSLAPLEGYGYTF.